The 29 T cell receptor beta chains below were found in one sample sequenced in a study of shared clonotypes between healthy human individuals. Method: immunoSEQ multiplex PCR; TCRdb's copy keeps in-frame clones and lacks some. Among 1,400,000 or so clones listed, 97% to 99% were seen once. The sample taken for sequencing was naive CD4+ T cells sorted from blood. Regarding subset: CD45RA+ positively selected. These TCRs come from a man aged 30 to 39 in good health.

V usage is TRBV7-9 and J usage is TRBJ1-5; D call uncertain. This CDR3 has 15 residues. Germline assignment: CDR1 SEHNR and CDR2 FQNEAQ (reference sequence). Trimming shortened V by 2 bases and J by 0 bases, and 8 bases separated the two germline ends. CDR3: CASSLSGDSNQPQHF. CDR3 nucleotide sequence: TGTGCCAGCAGCTTATCAGGAGATAGCAATCAGCCCCAGCATTTT.

This chain links TRBV19 with TRBJ2-3; the match to TRBD2 covers 11 bases. The CDR3 extends over 15 amino acids. V lost 6 bases to trimming and J lost 2 bases; unmatched junction nucleotides: 4. Germline V gene data show CDR1 as LNHDA and CDR2 as SQIVND (reference sequence). In DNA form, the CDR3 reads TGTGCCAGTAGACTAGCGGGAGCCCCCACAGATACGCAGTATTTT. This gives the protein CASRLAGAPTDTQYF.

The chain employs TRBV7-9 and TRBJ1-1, with 8 bases lining up with TRBD1. Germline V gives CDR1 SEHNR, CDR2 FQNEAQ (reference sequence). The CDR3 runs 16 residues. V dropped 3 bases and J dropped 4; count of bases not matched to a gene: 10. CDR3 DNA: TGTGCCAGCAGCTTGGGGGCAGGGGGCATTGGCACTGAAGCTTTCTTT. As protein: CASSLGAGGIGTEAFF.

In this sample, this clone turned up once. The J gene is TRBJ2-5, the V gene TRBV5-1; 9 nucleotides line up with TRBD2. V was pared by 6 bases and J by 3 bases, with 9 bases of the junction left unmatched. Germline CDR1 and CDR2: SGHRS and YFSETQ. The CDR3 consists of 15 residues. For the CDR3, the DNA is TGCGCCAGCACCCCAAGCGGGAGGAGTGAAGAGACCCAGTACTTC. The encoded protein is CASTPSGRSEETQYF.

The chain is built from TRBV28 and TRBJ2-1; TRBD1 aligns across 8 bases. CDR1 is MDHEN, CDR2 SYDVKM, per germline. There are 16 residues in the CDR3. V was pared by 5 bases and J by 4 bases, with 10 bases of the junction left unmatched. The CDR3 loop is CASSPRTGKYYNEQFF. The CDR3 nucleotides read TGTGCCAGCAGTCCACGGACAGGGAAATATTACAATGAGCAGTTCTTC.

This rearrangement joins TRBV18 to TRBJ2-7; D ambiguous. The germline V gene has CDR1 KGHSH and CDR2 LQKENI. V lost 2 bases to trimming and J lost 3 bases, with 20 bases between them. This CDR3 spans 17 amino acids. CDR3 in amino acids: CASSPTVIFPPIYEQYF. As DNA, the CDR3 is TGTGCCAGCTCACCAACGGTTATATTTCCCCCAATCTACGAGCAGTACTTC.

The chain links TRBV2 to TRBJ2-1, with TRBD2 as a possible D gene (6 bases). The CDR3 is 14 amino acids. V lost 2 bases to trimming and J lost 4 bases, with 9 bases between them. Germline values: CDR1 SNHLY, CDR2 FYNNEI. The CDR3, as DNA: TGTGCCAGCAGTGAACTAGCGCGGTACAATGAGCAGTTCTTC. It is translated as CASSELARYNEQFF. The whole variable domain, filled in from reference TRBV2 and TRBJ2-1, reads EPEVTQTPSHQVTQMGQEVILRCVPISNHLYFYWYRQILGQKVEFLVSFYNNEISEKSEIFDDQFSVERPDGSNFTLKIRSTKLEDSAMYFCASSELARYNEQFFGPGTRLTVL.

The CDR3 DNA sequence: TGTGCCAGCAGTGGGCGGGCTGGAAACACCATATATTTT. It codes for CASSGRAGNTIYF. J is TRBJ1-3 and V is TRBV6-5; no definite D call. Germline lookup yields CDR1 MNHEY and CDR2 SVGAGI. Between the trimmed V and J ends, which lost 5 bases and 2 bases, there was a span of 7 bases. The CDR3 length is 13 residues.

About this clone: The sample contains more than one DNA sequence encoding this CDR3. The chain joins TRBV20-1 to TRBJ1-1; D is uncertain. The CDR3 contains 11 residues. CDR1 is DFQATT, CDR2 SNEGSKA, per germline (reference sequence). CDR3 in DNA: TGCAGCGCGGTCTGGAACACTGAAGCTTTCTTT. It is translated as CSAVWNTEAFF.

The chain recombines TRBV25-1 with TRBJ1-5; 8 positions agree with TRBD1. Germline values: CDR1 MGHDK, CDR2 SYGVNS. Trimming removed 4 bases from V and 6 bases from J; junction bases left unmatched: 8. The CDR3 has 15 residues. The CDR3 here is CASSATGTGGQPQHF. The CDR3 nucleotides are TGTGCCAGCAGTGCGACCGGGACAGGCGGTCAGCCCCAGCATTTT.

The chain carries TRBV5-1 and TRBJ2-5, with 7 positions matching TRBD1. The CDR3 consists of 15 residues. The J segment lost 2 bases and the V segment lost 7 bases, leaving 11 bases of the junction unmatched. Germline V CDR1 and CDR2: SGHRS, YFSETQ. CDR3 sequence reads: CASFRGTANQETQYF. As DNA, the CDR3 is TGCGCCAGCTTTAGGGGGACAGCTAATCAAGAGACCCAGTACTTC.

The rearrangement uses TRBV6-4 and TRBJ1-5; D perhaps matches TRBD1 (5 bases). V was shortened by 2 bases and J by 4 bases, with 12 bases between the two germline ends. The CDR3 is 15 amino acids. Germline loops: CDR1 MRHNA, CDR2 SNTAGT. The CDR3 loop is CASSDGAAGNQPQHF. CDR3 sequence (DNA): TGTGCCAGCAGTGACGGGGCGGCGGGAAATCAGCCCCAGCATTTT.

The chain employs TRBV19 and TRBJ1-5; 7 nucleotides align to TRBD1. This CDR3 has 14 amino acids. The ends lost 10 bases at V and 1 base at J; junction bases unmatched: 7. Germline V gene data show CDR1 as LNHDA and CDR2 as SQIVND (reference sequence). CDR3 loop: CATLLQGSNQPQHF. CDR3 DNA: TGTGCCACCCTATTACAGGGGAGCAATCAGCCCCAGCATTTT.

The chain employs TRBV11-2 and TRBJ2-3; D is possibly TRBD1 or TRBD2 (5 bases each). This CDR3 contains 18 residues. Germline lookup yields CDR1 SGHAT and CDR2 FQNNGV. Trimming removed 5 bases from V and 2 bases from J, with 23 bases in between. The CDR3 coding sequence is TGTGCCAGCAGCGACAAGGCCCGTTTGGGGGTTCCCACAGATACGCAGTATTTT. It yields the protein CASSDKARLGVPTDTQYF.

The chain employs TRBV7-9 and TRBJ2-7; TRBD1 matches at 8 bases. The germline gives CDR1 SEHNR, CDR2 FQNEAQ (reference sequence). The CDR3 is 15 amino acids. With V trimmed by 5 bases and J by 6 bases, 12 bases remained unmatched. The CDR3 here is CASSPGQGRVGEQYF. CDR3 DNA sequence: TGTGCCAGCAGCCCAGGACAGGGAAGGGTAGGCGAGCAGTACTTC.

Comments on this clone: The same CDR3 also results from other DNA sequences found in this sample. The V gene is TRBV11-3, the J gene TRBJ2-1, with 7 nucleotides matching TRBD2. Germline V gene data show CDR1 as SGHNT and CDR2 as YENEEA. J was trimmed by 7 bases and V by 1 base; bases with no gene match: 1. The CDR3 loop spans 13 amino acids. CDR3 region: CASSLVGGNEQFF. The CDR3 DNA sequence: TGTGCCAGCAGCTTAGTCGGGGGGAATGAGCAGTTCTTC.

The chain combines TRBV5-6 with TRBJ2-3; D call uncertain. Trimming pared 0 bases from V and 3 bases from J, leaving 14 bases between. CDR1 is SGHDT, CDR2 YYEEEE, per germline. This CDR3 has 16 residues. CDR3 sequence: CASSLVGFPSTDTQYF. The CDR3 DNA reads as TGTGCCAGCAGCTTGGTGGGCTTCCCATCGACAGATACGCAGTATTTT.

The chain joins TRBV5-6 to TRBJ2-7, with D perhaps matching TRBD2 (6 bases). Deletions cut 4 bases from V and 3 bases from J, with 23 bases between. CDR1 is SGHDT, CDR2 YYEEEE, per germline. The CDR3 has 17 residues. The CDR3 nucleotides read TGTGCCAGCAGCCCGCCCCCGGGATTGGGGAGGAGCTACGAGCAGTACTTC. Encoded protein: CASSPPPGLGRSYEQYF.

The rearrangement joins TRBV18 to TRBJ2-2; TRBD1 might be the D (5 bases). V dropped 3 bases and J dropped 4 bases, with 12 bases sitting between them. The CDR3 is 15 residues long. Germline CDR1 KGHSH, CDR2 LQKENI. Written as DNA, the CDR3 is TGTGCCAGCTCACCGGTCAGGGCCACCACCGGGGAGCTGTTTTTT. It encodes CASSPVRATTGELFF.

This chain joins TRBV4-2 and TRBJ2-5, with D perhaps assigned TRBD1 or TRBD2 (7 bases each). V shed 0 bases and J shed 7 bases, with 15 bases lying between them. The CDR3 has 15 amino acids. Germline V gene data show CDR1 as LGHNA and CDR2 as YNFKEQ. CDR3 DNA: TGTGCCAGCAGCCAAGACGGCTCAGGGGGGGGGACCCAGTACTTC. Its protein is CASSQDGSGGGTQYF.

The rearrangement joins TRBV19 to TRBJ1-1, with 9 nucleotides matching TRBD1. This CDR3 contains 16 residues. From germline, CDR1 is LNHDA and CDR2 SQIVND (reference sequence). Trimming cost V 6 bases and J 1 base; bases outside gene matches: 9. The chain's CDR3 is CASRNLQGAGNTEAFF. In nucleotides, the CDR3 is TGTGCCAGTAGGAATTTACAGGGGGCTGGGAACACTGAAGCTTTCTTT.

The chain couples TRBV7-9 to TRBJ1-2; TRBD1 matches 8 bases. J lost 6 bases, V lost 3 bases, and 6 bases had no gene match. Germline V gene lookup returns CDR1 SEHNR and CDR2 FQNEAQ (reference sequence). CDR3 size: 14 residues. CDR3 protein: CASSFNRGNDGYTF. CDR3 sequence (DNA): TGTGCCAGCAGCTTCAACAGGGGGAACGATGGCTACACCTTC.

The chain joins TRBV6-5 to TRBJ1-5; TRBD1 is a possible D gene (6 bases). V dropped 0 bases and J dropped 6 bases, with 6 bases sitting between them. There are 13 residues in the CDR3. Germline CDR1 reads MNHEY; CDR2 reads SVGAGI. Written as DNA, the CDR3 is TGTGCCAGCAGTTACTCGGACAGTCAGCCCCAGCATTTT. It yields the protein CASSYSDSQPQHF.

The genes are TRBV15 and TRBJ2-7, with D possibly being TRBD2 (6 bases). Germline CDR1 reads LNHNV; CDR2 reads YYDKDF (reference sequence). This CDR3 contains 14 residues. The germline V and J ends were trimmed by 1 base and 6 bases, with 13 bases remaining between them. CDR3 nucleotides: TGTGCCACCAGCAGAGTGGCGGGGCCGGGCGAGCAGTACTTC. Translation: CATSRVAGPGEQYF.

The chain recombines TRBV28 with TRBJ2-7, with D unresolved. The CDR3 totals 12 residues. The V end was cut by 1 base, the J end by 6 bases, with 7 bases between. Germline-derived CDR1 and CDR2 are MDHEN and SYDVKM. DNA for the CDR3: TGTGCCAGCAGTTTATTCCCCCTCGAGCAGTACTTC. Translated: CASSLFPLEQYF.

This chain joins TRBV4-3 and TRBJ2-5; D is unresolved. CDR1 is LGHNA, CDR2 YSLEER, per germline. With 3 bases removed from V and 7 bases from J, the gap between germline ends came to 12 bases. This CDR3 is built from 13 residues. CDR3 in amino acids: CASSQRVGGTQYF. As DNA, the CDR3 is TGCGCCAGCAGCCAGCGTGTGGGTGGGACCCAGTACTTC.

The V call is TRBV18, the J call TRBJ2-1; no clear D gene. There are 13 residues in the CDR3. In germline, CDR1 is KGHSH, CDR2 LQKENI. The V gene lost 1 base and the J gene lost 6 bases, with 7 bases spanning the gap. The CDR3 reads CASSPRSPNEQFF. CDR3 DNA: TGTGCCAGCTCACCACGCAGTCCCAATGAGCAGTTCTTC.

The chain joins TRBV5-1 to TRBJ2-1; 10 nucleotides agree with TRBD2. The V segment lost 0 bases and the J segment 16 bases; nucleotides outside the gene matches: 10. Germline assignment: CDR1 SGHRS and CDR2 YFSETQ. This CDR3 contains 14 residues. CDR3 coding DNA: TGCGCCAGCAGCTTGGATACTAGCGGGGCGAAGAAATTCTTC. It yields the protein CASSLDTSGAKKFF.

CDR3 DNA sequence: TGTGCCAGCTCACCAGACAGGGGCAACATTCAGTACTTC. Protein: CASSPDRGNIQYF. This chain uses TRBV18 with TRBJ2-4, with TRBD1 matching over 8 bases. This CDR3 has 13 amino acids. After removal of 2 bases from V and 7 bases from J, the junction contained 1 base not matched to a gene. Germline V gene data show CDR1 as KGHSH and CDR2 as LQKENI. Using reference TRBV18 and TRBJ2-4 for the parts outside the CDR3, the full variable domain is NAGVMQNPRHLVRRRGQEARLRCSPMKGHSHVYWYRQLPEEGLKFMVYLQKENIIDESGMPKERFSAEFPKEGPSILRIQQVVRGDSAAYFCASSPDRGNIQYFGAGTRLSVL.